Listed below are T cell receptor beta chains from one sample, sequenced in a study of CD8 T cells in ankylosing spondylitis. TCRdb called the 5' RACE reads again in MiXCR, with one record for every CDR3 protein. Of some 400,000 distinct CDR3 sequences listed, about 22% were seen once; the top ten hold 16%. Sequenced input: blood, either unsorted or a sorted T cell fraction (not recorded which). These receptors were obtained from a male donor with ankylosing spondylitis. CDR3s include the opening cysteine and the closing phenylalanine or tryptophan. D genes are given only for firm matches. Size values are once, few and many counts, or a class for expanded clones, and some rows have none.

v_call: TRBV11-2
d_call: TRBD2
j_call: TRBJ2-2
clone_size: .
cdr3_nt: TGTGCCAGCAGCCCCGGTTCTGGCGGGAGAATTACGTACACCGGGGAGCTGTTTTTT
cdr3_aa: CASSPGSGGRITYTGELFF

v_call: TRBV10-3
d_call: .
j_call: TRBJ1-5
clone_size: .
cdr3_nt: TGTGCCATCAGTGTTGACACTAATCAGCCCCAGCATTTT
cdr3_aa: CAISVDTNQPQHF

v_call: TRBV12-3/TRBV12-4
d_call: .
j_call: TRBJ1-4
clone_size: .
cdr3_nt: TGTGCCAGCAGCTCGGGGGTGCAGGGAGGAAAACTGTTTTTT
cdr3_aa: CASSSGVQGGKLFF

v_call: TRBV28
d_call: TRBD1
j_call: TRBJ1-1
clone_size: few
cdr3_nt: TGTGCCAGCAGGCCTCCGGGACAGAGAAAGAACACTGAAGCTTTCTTT
cdr3_aa: CASRPPGQRKNTEAFF

v_call: TRBV4-1
d_call: .
j_call: TRBJ2-2
clone_size: few
cdr3_nt: TGCGCCAGCAGCCAAGGGGACGGATACACCGGGGAGCTGTTTTTT
cdr3_aa: CASSQGDGYTGELFF

v_call: TRBV5-1
d_call: TRBD2
j_call: TRBJ2-4
clone_size: few
cdr3_nt: TGCGCCAGCAGCTTACTAGCGGGAGTTGTAGAGAACATTCAGTACTTC
cdr3_aa: CASSLLAGVVENIQYF

v_call: TRBV11-3
d_call: .
j_call: TRBJ1-1
clone_size: few
cdr3_nt: TGTGCCAGCAGCTTACGGTCTTTCACTGAAGCTTTCTTT
cdr3_aa: CASSLRSFTEAFF

v_call: TRBV27
d_call: .
j_call: TRBJ2-7
clone_size: few
cdr3_nt: TGTGCCAGCAGTGCCACAGTGCCGACCTACGAGCAGTACTTC
cdr3_aa: CASSATVPTYEQYF

v_call: TRBV29-1
d_call: .
j_call: TRBJ2-1
clone_size: .
cdr3_nt: TGCAGCGCTAGAGGGGGGCGGACCTACAATGAGCAGTTCTTC
cdr3_aa: CSARGGRTYNEQFF

v_call: TRBV7-2
d_call: TRBD1
j_call: TRBJ2-7
clone_size: once
cdr3_nt: TGTGCCAGCAGCTTTCGGACAGGGGCGAACTACGAGCAGTACTTC
cdr3_aa: CASSFRTGANYEQYF

v_call: TRBV6-5
d_call: .
j_call: TRBJ2-1
clone_size: .
cdr3_nt: TGTGCCAGCAGTTATAACTCCTACAATGAGCAGTTCTTC
cdr3_aa: CASSYNSYNEQFF

v_call: TRBV12-3/TRBV12-4
d_call: .
j_call: TRBJ1-1
clone_size: few
cdr3_nt: TGTGCCAGCATCAAAATCCGGGACACTGAAGCTTTCTTT
cdr3_aa: CASIKIRDTEAFF

v_call: TRBV28
d_call: .
j_call: TRBJ1-4
clone_size: few
cdr3_nt: TGTGCCAGCAGTCCAACAGGGACTGCAACTAATGAAAAACTGTTTTTT
cdr3_aa: CASSPTGTATNEKLFF

v_call: TRBV5-1
d_call: TRBD1
j_call: TRBJ1-6
clone_size: .
cdr3_nt: TGCGCCAGCAGCTTGGGGCTACAGGGGGCTCGGTCACCCCTCCACTTT
cdr3_aa: CASSLGLQGARSPLHF

v_call: TRBV3-1
d_call: .
j_call: TRBJ2-4
clone_size: .
cdr3_nt: TGTGCCAGCAGCCCCTTAGGCAGGGTTGAAAACATTCAGTACTTC
cdr3_aa: CASSPLGRVENIQYF